Described below is a single T cell receptor (beta chain) sequence and its context. Its antigen is unknown. These data belong to a study of graft-versus-host responses after intestinal transplantation. Overall study: Once they had received anti-thymocyte globulin induction, all recipients took tacrolimus and steroids for approximately three years.

Study outcomes and limitations: The marrow of recipients harbored GvH clones, and ileum or blood showed some of them first. Peak circulating GvH clone levels tracked with early post-transplant HvG declines.

Only in-frame clones appear in the TCRdb table, and some are missing; sequencing was by immunoSEQ multiplex PCR. This sample has 35,000 to 50,000 clones; about 95% occur once, and the top ten carry roughly 1.4%. The input for sequencing was PBMCs, taken about 320 days after intestinal transplant. The TCR was taken from a human patient who received an intestinal transplant, so some T cells may come from the graft donor.

CDR3 sequence reads: CASTDGGAEAFF. CDR3 nucleotide sequence: TGTGCCAGCACCGACGGGGGGGCTGAAGCTTTCTTT. This rearrangement joins TRBV6-5 to TRBJ1-1, with D possibly TRBD1 on 5 matching bases. There are 12 residues in the CDR3. Per the germline V gene, CDR1 is MNHEY and CDR2 is SVGAGI. V dropped 7 bases and J dropped 6 bases, with 12 bases sitting between them.